This T cell receptor beta chain was identified in a study of Ad26.COV2.S vaccination and SARS-CoV-2 variants. Whole-study findings and limits: Once vaccination had occurred, spike-specific CD8+ and CD4+ T cell responses reportedly showed substantial breadth.

Regarding this clone: The antigen is unknown.

Treatment in this sample: roughly 18 received Ad26.COV2.S at low or high dose, single or two shots; roughly five received placebo; per-sample allocation not given. After the first vaccine or placebo injection, samples were drawn on day 63. Built on an Ad26 vector, the vaccine expressed Wuhan-strain SARS-CoV-2 spike. The method was immunoSEQ multiplex PCR; TCRdb's version includes in-frame clones alone and lacks a portion of them. The sample has about 350,000 clones, about 85% seen once. CDR3 length: 16 residues. Trimming stripped 1 base from V and 3 bases from J, with 13 bases between. Germline lookup yields CDR1 SGHTA and CDR2 FQGNSA.

This sequence originates from a person between 18 and 60 years old who received the Ad26.COV2.S COVID-19 vaccine or a placebo. V and J are TRBV7-2 and TRBJ2-1; the D gene is possibly TRBD2 (6 bases). The input for sequencing was peripheral blood, taken in a trial of Ad26.COV2.S vaccine versus placebo. In DNA form, the CDR3 reads TGTGCCAGCAGCTTAGATTTAGCGGAAGGCTACAATGAGCAGTTCTTC. It specifies CASSLDLAEGYNEQFF. The full variable domain, rest sourced from reference TRBV7-2 and TRBJ2-1, is GAGVSQSPSNKVTEKGKDVELRCDPISGHTALYWYRQSLGQGLEFLIYFQGNSAPDKSGLPSDRFSAERTGGSVSTLTIQRTQQEDSAVYLCASSLDLAEGYNEQFFGPGTRLTVL.